The rows below give T cell receptor beta chains drawn from one sample of a study of T cell repertoires in cytomegalovirus infection. A single record per CDR3 protein comes from TCRdb applying MiXCR to the reads. Among 150,000 to 190,000 distinct CDR3 sequences listed, around 20% were seen once. The sample comprised PBMCs. Every receptor here comes from a human donor in good health (CMV status not recorded). Some clones in this sample may be carry-over from other donors' samples. CDR3s include the opening cysteine and the closing phenylalanine or tryptophan. D genes are given only for firm matches. Rows may omit the clone size; those that give it use once, few, many or a size class.

many | TRBJ2-1 | NA | TRBV7-8 | CASSPLPTAYNEQFF
many | TRBJ2-5 | TRBD1 | TRBV7-2 | CASDDRGAVETQYF
many | TRBJ2-3 | TRBD2 | TRBV28 | CASSYGGASTDTQYF
NA | TRBJ2-7 | NA | TRBV6-1 | CASSPRLVRGRGYEQYF
few | TRBJ1-5 | TRBD1 | TRBV28 | CASSPLGTGGAGQPQHF
NA | TRBJ2-5 | TRBD2 | TRBV4-1 | CASSDRGGFKETQYF
NA | TRBJ2-7 | TRBD2 | TRBV27 | CASSLTGGLFEQYF
NA | TRBJ2-1 | NA | TRBV6-2/TRBV6-3 | CTSSYSNRANEQFF
few | TRBJ2-3 | TRBD2 | TRBV6-1 | CASRRGGGTDTQYF
NA | TRBJ1-1 | NA | TRBV6-6 | CASSYSRRAIVNTEAFF
many | TRBJ2-5 | TRBD2 | TRBV19 | CASSIILASGSAETQYF
NA | TRBJ2-3 | TRBD1 | TRBV6-2/TRBV6-3 | CASSYSRTGPDTQYF
many | TRBJ1-5 | NA | TRBV7-2 | CASSLSSGNQPQHF
many | TRBJ2-2 | NA | TRBV7-2 | CASSLTWGSLNTGELFF
many | TRBJ2-7 | NA | TRBV11-2 | CASSVGPSYEQYF
few | TRBJ2-4 | NA | TRBV27 | CASSFRPVRGLAKNIQYF
many | TRBJ1-2 | NA | TRBV7-9 | CASSLGTFGGYTF
once | TRBJ2-3 | NA | TRBV3-1 | CASRPLDLPSTDTQYF
many | TRBJ1-5 | TRBD1 | TRBV12-3/TRBV12-4 | CASRFLGTGGNQPQHF
NA | TRBJ2-7 | NA | TRBV5-4 | CASSFPGLSSYEQYF
NA | TRBJ1-1 | TRBD1 | TRBV15 | CATSRGGQGETEAFF
many | TRBJ1-4 | NA | TRBV7-2 | CASSLSRASGEKLFF
NA | TRBJ2-2 | TRBD1 | TRBV7-6 | CASSSTGAGELFF
many | TRBJ2-5 | NA | TRBV6-2/TRBV6-3 | CASSYQGSGRETQYF
NA | TRBJ1-2 | NA | TRBV5-1 | CASSLQNQGLNGYTF
many | TRBJ1-5 | NA | TRBV7-6 | CASSPQDYSNQPQHF
few | TRBJ1-5 | NA | TRBV7-9 | CASSLGQDGQPQHF